Listed below are T cell receptor beta chains from one sample, sequenced in a study of T cells in Graves' hyperthyroidism and ophthalmopathy. Each CDR3 protein gets one entry after TCRdb re-called the multiplex PCR reads with MiXCR. The repertoire includes about 420,000 distinct CDR3 sequences, 15% to 19% of them detected once, and roughly an eighth sits in the top ten. The sample was blood. These receptors originate from a woman in her late teens or twenties with Graves' hyperthyroidism. Both conserved end residues are part of each CDR3. The D gene is left open where the match is weak. Rows may omit the clone size; those that give it use once, few, many or a size class.

j_call d_call clone_size v_call cdr3_nt cdr3_aa
TRBJ1-2 . many TRBV11-2 TGTGCCAGCAGCTTAGTTGTCCGGGGAGCTGGCTACACCTTC CASSLVVRGAGYTF
TRBJ1-1 TRBD1 . TRBV19 TGTGCCAGTAGTATAGATGCGGCAGGGGGCAGTTTCGAAGCTTTCTTT CASSIDAAGGSFEAFF
TRBJ2-5 . many TRBV2 TGTGCCAGCAGTGATTTCGAGACCCAGTACTTC CASSDFETQYF
TRBJ2-7 TRBD1 once TRBV12-3/TRBV12-4 TGTGCCAGCAGCTCCTGGGACAGGGGGCTTCGCGAGCAGTACTTC CASSSWDRGLREQYF
TRBJ2-7 TRBD1 . TRBV27 TGTGCCAGCAGACCGGACAGGGCAACGGGGGAGCAGTACTTC CASRPDRATGEQYF
TRBJ2-1 . many TRBV11-2 TGTGCCAGCAGCTTAGCTACTAGGGGGATGGATGAGCAGTTCTTC CASSLATRGMDEQFF
TRBJ1-5 TRBD1 many TRBV12-3/TRBV12-4 TGTGCCAGCAACCACGGACAGGGGATGAATCAGCCCCAGCATTTT CASNHGQGMNQPQHF
TRBJ1-2 . many TRBV5-5 TGTGCCAGCAGCTTTGGGGATCTCGCTAACTATGGCTACACCTTC CASSFGDLANYGYTF
TRBJ2-5 . many TRBV20-1 TGCAGTGCTAGAAAACAGGGAAACCAAGAGACCCAGTACTTC CSARKQGNQETQYF
TRBJ1-1 . many TRBV3-1 TGTGCCAGCGTGGGGAGCGACACTGAAGCTTTCTTT CASVGSDTEAFF
TRBJ2-3 TRBD2 . TRBV12-3/TRBV12-4 TGTGCCAGCAGACCCCCGGGACTAGCGGGGGGGCATACTAGCACAGATACGCAGTATTTT CASRPPGLAGGHTSTDTQYF
TRBJ2-5 TRBD1 many TRBV11-1 TGTGCCAGCAGCTCCACAGGGGGCTCAAGGGAGACCCAGTACTTC CASSSTGGSRETQYF
TRBJ2-1 . many TRBV12-3/TRBV12-4 TGTGCCAGCAAATTCGGTTTGTACAAAAACAATGAGCAGTTCTTC CASKFGLYKNNEQFF
TRBJ2-3 . few TRBV4-1 TGCGCCAGCAGCCCCTTCCAACGGGGCAACACAGATACGCAGTATTTT CASSPFQRGNTDTQYF
TRBJ2-5 TRBD1 . TRBV11-2 TGTGCCAGCAGCTTGGCTGACAGGGAAAAAGTTTTTAAAGAGACCCAGTACTTC CASSLADREKVFKETQYF
TRBJ2-1 . many TRBV5-5 TGTGCCAGCAGCACAACAGGGAGTGAGCAGTTCTTC CASSTTGSEQFF
TRBJ2-7 . . TRBV18 TGTGCCAGCTCCGTAGGACCGGACGAGCAGTACTTC CASSVGPDEQYF
TRBJ1-2 . few TRBV6-2/TRBV6-3 TGTGCCAGCAGTTACTCAGCGACAGAAGGCTACACCTTC CASSYSATEGYTF
TRBJ1-4 . many TRBV5-8 TGTGCCAGCAGCGCTACAAAGACGGGTGAAAAACTGTTTTTT CASSATKTGEKLFF
TRBJ2-3 . many TRBV7-3 TGTGCCAGCAGCTTATACGAGACAGATACGCAGTATTTT CASSLYETDTQYF
TRBJ1-2 . many TRBV9 TGTGCCAGCAGCTTCACAGGATCTAACTATGGCTACACCTTC CASSFTGSNYGYTF
TRBJ2-3 TRBD1 many TRBV29-1 TGCAGCGTTAAGAGGCGGACAGGGTTGTCACCAGATACGCAGTATTTT CSVKRRTGLSPDTQYF
TRBJ2-4 TRBD2 . TRBV20-1 TGCAGTGCTAGAGACCCCCGACTAGCGGGACAAGTCAAGGGCATTCAGTACTTC CSARDPRLAGQVKGIQYF
TRBJ1-1 . many TRBV19 TGTGCCAGTAGACTCCCGGGGGAAGCTTTCTTT CASRLPGEAFF
TRBJ2-3 TRBD2 . TRBV2 TGTGCCAGCAGTAAACGGGGGGCAGATACGCAGTATTTT CASSKRGADTQYF
TRBJ2-7 . few TRBV4-2 TGTGCCAGCAGCCAAGAGGTGGGTCCAAGGAGAACCTTGGGGGAGCAGTACTTC CASSQEVGPRRTLGEQYF
TRBJ1-2 . many TRBV9 TGTGCCAGCAGCGTGAATCCCCACACGGGACCCTATGGCTACACCTTC CASSVNPHTGPYGYTF
TRBJ1-6 . many TRBV24-1 TGTGCCACCAGTGATGGAGTAAATAATTCACCCCTCCACTTT CATSDGVNNSPLHF
TRBJ1-1 . many TRBV2 TGTGCCAGCGGGGGCAGGCTTGGGGCTTTCTTT CASGGRLGAFF
TRBJ2-5 . many TRBV6-2/TRBV6-3 TGTGCCAGCAGAGACAACGAGACCCCCCAGTACTTC CASRDNETPQYF
TRBJ2-3 . many TRBV28 TGTGCCAGCAGTTTAGCCTACCGCGGCGCAGATACGCAGTATTTT CASSLAYRGADTQYF
TRBJ1-1 . many TRBV20-1 TGCAGTGCTATACAGGACTTTAACACTGAAGCTTTCTTT CSAIQDFNTEAFF
TRBJ2-7 . . TRBV14 TGTGCCAGCAGCTCCCCGAATGAATTCTACGAGCAGTACTTC CASSSPNEFYEQYF
TRBJ2-5 TRBD2 many TRBV28 TGTGCCAGCAGTCCCTCCTGGACTAGCGAGGAGACCCAGTACTTC CASSPSWTSEETQYF
TRBJ2-4 . many TRBV18 TGTGCCAGCTCACTCGCTCATCAGACCAAAAACATTCAGTACTTC CASSLAHQTKNIQYF
TRBJ1-3 . many TRBV9 TGTGCCAGCAGCGTGAGGGGATCAGGTGGAAACACCATATATTTT CASSVRGSGGNTIYF
TRBJ2-6 . few TRBV15 TGTGCCACCAGCAGAGTAGTAGGGAGCGGCTGGGCCAACGTCCTGACTTTC CATSRVVGSGWANVLTF
TRBJ1-2 . many TRBV7-9 TGTGCCAGCAGCGACCAGAGATTTTATGGCTACACCTTC CASSDQRFYGYTF
TRBJ2-3 TRBD2 few TRBV6-1 TGTGCCAGCAGTTCTTTAGCGGGGGCGCGAGATACGCAGTATTTT CASSSLAGARDTQYF
TRBJ2-7 TRBD2 many TRBV12-3/TRBV12-4 TGTGCCAGCAGCCGCCCCAGCGGGAGCTCCTACGAGCAGTACTTC CASSRPSGSSYEQYF